This T cell receptor (beta chain) originates from a study of OX40 agonist ivuxolimab in advanced cancers. Study background: Two cutaneous melanoma patients and one hepatocellular carcinoma patient, three in all, had partial responses.

Germline CDR1 and CDR2: MNHEY and SVGAGI. The CDR3 has 16 residues. V was pared by 2 bases and J by 0 bases, with 6 bases of the junction left unmatched. This clone was counted many times. Assay used: immunoSEQ multiplex PCR; TCRdb lists only in-frame clones, some missing. The sample holds approximately 46,000 clones, 75% to 80% seen once. The receptor's source is an adult with an advanced solid tumor such as melanoma, head and neck, liver or kidney cancer. The V and J genes are TRBV6-5 and TRBJ1-1, with 7 bases lining up with TRBD1. The sequencing here drew on CD4+ or CD8+ T cells sorted from blood, taken in a trial of the OX40 agonist ivuxolimab. The CDR3 loop reads CASSYGTVGLNTEAFF. CDR3 nucleotides: TGTGCCAGCAGTTACGGGACAGTAGGATTGAACACTGAAGCTTTCTTT.